The present entry profiles one TCR beta chain with its context. The data were taken from a study of early T cells in non-severe SARS-CoV-2 infection. TCRdb called the 5' RACE reads again in MiXCR, with one record for every CDR3 protein. The table lists about 66,000 distinct CDR3 sequences, roughly 13% of them singletons. The CDR3 runs 14 residues. V was pared by 4 bases and J by 0 bases, with 4 bases of the junction left unmatched. Germline CDR1 DFQATT, CDR2 SNEGSKA (reference sequence). Sequencing was performed on whole blood. The source is an adult who was a healthcare worker with PCR-confirmed SARS-CoV-2 infection or an uninfected control (not recorded which). V and J are TRBV20-1 and TRBJ1-1; 8 bases are shared with TRBD1. This CDR3 is CSATLDRVNTEAFF. CDR3 nucleotides: TGCAGTGCTACCCTGGACAGGGTGAACACTGAAGCTTTCTTT.